Below are 26 T cell receptor beta chains sequenced from a single sample in a study of OX40 agonist ivuxolimab in advanced cancers. The method was immunoSEQ multiplex PCR; TCRdb's version includes in-frame clones alone and lacks a portion of them. The sample yields roughly 67,000 clones, about 92% seen once. The sequencing used CD4+ or CD8+ T cells sorted from blood, collected in a trial of the OX40 agonist ivuxolimab. The source of these receptors is an adult with an advanced solid tumor such as melanoma, head and neck, liver or kidney cancer.

This sequence joins TRBV5-4 and TRBJ1-2; no clear D gene. Germline V gene data show CDR1 as SGHNT and CDR2 as YYREEE (reference sequence). The germline V and J ends were trimmed by 0 bases and 0 bases, with 12 bases remaining between them. The CDR3 runs to 16 residues. The CDR3 reads CASSLGPDPANYGYTF. Here the CDR3 DNA reads TGTGCCAGCAGCTTGGGACCGGACCCAGCTAACTATGGCTACACCTTC.

The chain combines TRBV28 with TRBJ2-7; 7 nucleotides match TRBD2. The CDR3 loop spans 18 amino acids. CDR1 and CDR2 (germline): MDHEN, SYDVKM. The trim removed 4 bases at V and 0 bases at J, leaving 15 bases unmatched. The CDR3 sequence: CASSSTGGLGLSSYEQYF. The CDR3 nucleotides read TGTGCCAGCAGTTCAACGGGAGGACTGGGGCTCAGCTCCTACGAGCAGTACTTC. Variable domain in full (rest from reference TRBV28 and TRBJ2-7): DVKVTQSSRYLVKRTGEKVFLECVQDMDHENMFWYRQDPGLGLRLIYFSYDVKMKEKGDIPEGYSVSREKKERFSLILESASTNQTSMYLCASSSTGGLGLSSYEQYFGPGTRLTVT.

This chain uses TRBV6-5 with TRBJ2-5; a weak D match, TRBD2 (6 bases). Germline V gene sequence: CDR1 MNHEY, CDR2 SVGAGI. The CDR3 runs 14 residues. Trimming left V 5 bases short and J 5 bases short, with 15 bases between. CDR3 bases: TGTGCCAGCAGTCACGCCGGGGAGGCGGAGACCCAGTACTTC. Its protein is CASSHAGEAETQYF.

The chain combines TRBV11-2 with TRBJ1-1; D unresolved. The germline gives CDR1 SGHAT, CDR2 FQNNGV. V lost 2 bases to trimming and J lost 4 bases, with 11 bases between them. CDR3 size: 14 residues. CDR3 in amino acids: CASSLMGKSTEAFF. CDR3 sequence (DNA): TGTGCCAGCAGCTTAATGGGCAAAAGCACTGAAGCTTTCTTT.

Concerning this clone itself: Additional DNA sequences in this sample encode the identical CDR3. The gene calls are TRBV7-9 and TRBJ1-5; D unresolved. The CDR3 spans 12 residues. Trimming shortened V by 1 base and J by 6 bases, and 4 bases separated the two germline ends. Germline assignment: CDR1 SEHNR and CDR2 FQNEAQ (reference sequence). The CDR3 loop reads CASSLGGQPQHF. The CDR3 region has the DNA TGTGCCAGCAGCTTAGGGGGTCAGCCCCAGCATTTT. The full variable domain, with the rest looked up from reference TRBV7-9 and TRBJ1-5, is DTGVSQNPRHKITKRGQNVTFRCDPISEHNRLYWYRQTLGQGPEFLTYFQNEAQLEKSRLLSDRFSAERPKGSFSTLEIQRTEQGDSAMYLCASSLGGQPQHFGDGTRLSIL.

This sequence joins TRBV4-2 and TRBJ2-1; D perhaps matches TRBD1 (6 bases). Trimming pared 3 bases from V and 9 bases from J, leaving 9 bases between. The CDR3 sequence is 12 residues long. Germline assignment: CDR1 LGHNA and CDR2 YNFKEQ. DNA for the CDR3: TGTGCCAGCAGCCATAGGGGGTCTGAGCAGTTCTTC. Protein product: CASSHRGSEQFF.

The V gene is TRBV19, the J gene TRBJ1-5; D gene uncertain. Between the trimmed V and J ends, which lost 1 base and 2 bases, there was a span of 9 bases. The germline V gene encodes CDR1 LNHDA and CDR2 SQIVND (reference sequence). This CDR3 comprises 15 residues. CDR3 coding DNA: TGTGCCAGTAGTATAGTCCATCAGGGCAATCAGCCCCAGCATTTT. It encodes CASSIVHQGNQPQHF.

The rearrangement links TRBV7-9 to TRBJ2-5, with 12 bases aligning to TRBD2. CDR3 length: 16 residues. Germline values: CDR1 SEHNR, CDR2 FQNEAQ (reference sequence). The ends lost 5 bases at V and 0 bases at J; junction bases unmatched: 4. The CDR3 spells CASSRLAGGYQETQYF. The CDR3 DNA reads TGTGCCAGCAGCCGGCTAGCGGGAGGGTACCAAGAGACCCAGTACTTC.

The chain is built from TRBV7-7 and TRBJ1-4; possibly TRBD1 for D (6 bases). Trimming left V 6 bases short and J 1 base short, with 9 bases between. The CDR3 is 14 residues long. CDR1 is SSHAT, CDR2 FNYEAQ, per germline (reference sequence). The CDR3 loop is CASRGGETNEKLFF. The CDR3 bases are TGTGCCAGCAGAGGGGGGGAAACTAATGAAAAACTGTTTTTT.

This chain joins TRBV4-3 and TRBJ2-7, with D possibly being TRBD2 (6 bases). Germline V gene data show CDR1 as LGHNA and CDR2 as YSLEER. This CDR3 contains 15 residues. Trimming took off 6 bases at V and 0 bases at J, with 15 bases between the two ends. CDR3 nucleotides: TGCGCCAGCAGTCCCGGGACTCGGGGCTCCTACGAGCAGTACTTC. Amino acid sequence: CASSPGTRGSYEQYF.

This chain uses TRBV2 with TRBJ1-2; D possibly corresponds to TRBD1 (5 bases). The V and J ends lost 6 bases and 2 bases respectively, with 10 bases between them. The CDR3 runs to 13 residues. The germline V gene encodes CDR1 SNHLY and CDR2 FYNNEI. The CDR3 is CASSPGRNYGYTF. CDR3 coding DNA: TGTGCCAGCAGCCCGGGACGGAACTATGGCTACACCTTC.

This chain links TRBV6-6 with TRBJ2-7; D remains ambiguous. The CDR3 contains 13 residues. The germline V gene encodes CDR1 MNHNY and CDR2 SVGAGI (reference sequence). V was cut by 0 bases and J by 5 bases, with 8 bases left in between. CDR3 loop: CASSYSSSHEQYF. Here the CDR3 DNA reads TGTGCCAGCAGTTACTCTTCTTCCCACGAGCAGTACTTC.

This chain links TRBV27 with TRBJ1-1, with D unresolved. The CDR3 has 13 amino acids. V shed 0 bases and J shed 1 base, with 3 bases lying between them. In germline, CDR1 is MNHEY, CDR2 SMNVEV (reference sequence). CDR3 sequence (DNA): TGTGCCAGCAGTTTATCTGCGAACACTGAAGCTTTCTTT. Its translation is CASSLSANTEAFF.

The rearrangement joins TRBV14 to TRBJ2-7; 8 bases fit TRBD1. Trimming took 7 bases from V and 5 from J; bases not matched to a gene: 10. CDR1 and CDR2 (germline): SGHDN, FVKESK. The CDR3 length is 14 residues. In nucleotides, the CDR3 is TGTGCCAGCAAGGCCGGGGACAGGTGGGACGAGCAGTACTTC. Its protein product is CASKAGDRWDEQYF.

This clone has only one observation. The chain joins TRBV18 to TRBJ2-7, with 11 bases lining up with TRBD1. The CDR3 length is 15 residues. V lost 6 bases to trimming and J lost 4 bases; unmatched junction nucleotides: 8. CDR1 and CDR2 from the germline V gene are KGHSH and LQKENI. The CDR3 bases are TGTGCCAGCTCTCCCGGGACAGGGGGGTCTTACGAGCAGTACTTC. Amino acid sequence: CASSPGTGGSYEQYF.

The chain has TRBV4-1 and TRBJ1-6, with 9 bases aligning to TRBD1. Germline assignment: CDR1 MGHRA and CDR2 YSYEKL. The CDR3 has 18 residues. J gave up 1 base and V 3 bases, and 7 bases lay outside the gene matches. CDR3 coding DNA: TGCGCCAGCAGCCAGACAACCGGACAGGGGTCCTATAATTCACCCCTCCACTTT. Translation gives CASSQTTGQGSYNSPLHF.

V and J are TRBV4-1 and TRBJ2-1, with D hard to call. V was clipped by 0 bases and J by 1 base, with 7 bases between them. Germline V gene sequence: CDR1 MGHRA, CDR2 YSYEKL. This CDR3 spans 15 amino acids. The CDR3 DNA follows: TGCGCCAGCAGCCAAGAAAGGGCTTCCTACAATGAGCAGTTCTTC. This encodes CASSQERASYNEQFF.

This clone came up once. The chain carries TRBV13 and TRBJ2-7, with 7 positions matching TRBD2. Germline lookup yields CDR1 PRHDT and CDR2 FYEKMQ (reference sequence). V trimming: 0 bases; J trimming: 0 bases; junction bases outside the gene matches: 8. The length of the CDR3 is 17 residues. The CDR3 reads CASSLGGRERGSYEQYF. CDR3 nucleotides: TGTGCCAGCAGCTTAGGGGGCCGGGAGCGGGGCTCCTACGAGCAGTACTTC.

The V gene is TRBV2, the J gene TRBJ2-1; D is possibly TRBD2 (5 bases). CDR3 length equals 15 residues. Germline V gene data show CDR1 as SNHLY and CDR2 as FYNNEI. Trimming left V 3 bases short and J 2 bases short, with 11 bases between. The CDR3 loop is CASSEKLEPYNEQFF. In nucleotides, the CDR3 is TGTGCCAGCAGTGAGAAACTAGAACCCTACAATGAGCAGTTCTTC.

This rearrangement joins TRBV9 to TRBJ1-6, with a tentative D call TRBD1 (6 bases). Looked up from germline, CDR1 is SGDLS and CDR2 is YYNGEE. Trimming pared 0 bases from V and 8 bases from J, leaving 15 bases between. This CDR3 has 16 amino acids. DNA for the CDR3: TGTGCCAGCAGCGTAGGACAGGAGGTCGGATATTCACCCCTCCACTTT. It yields the protein CASSVGQEVGYSPLHF. The variable domain in full, completed from reference TRBV9 and TRBJ1-6, reads DSGVTQTPKHLITATGQRVTLRCSPRSGDLSVYWYQQSLDQGLQFLIQYYNGEERAKGNILERFSAQQFPDLHSELNLSSLELGDSALYFCASSVGQEVGYSPLHFGNGTRLTVT.

The rearrangement links TRBV7-2 to TRBJ2-7; 16 positions match TRBD2. This CDR3 has 17 amino acids. V lost 1 base to trimming and J lost 4 bases; unmatched junction nucleotides: 4. CDR1 SGHTA and CDR2 FQGNSA come from the germline V gene. The CDR3 here is CASSLEGLAGGGYEQYF. The CDR3 DNA sequence: TGTGCCAGCAGCTTAGAGGGACTAGCGGGAGGGGGGTACGAGCAGTACTTC.

The chain has TRBV10-3 and TRBJ1-5; D is ambiguous. Trimming removed 0 bases at V and 2 bases at J, with 11 bases between. The CDR3 totals 16 residues. Germline-derived CDR1 and CDR2 are ENHRY and SYGVKD. The CDR3 region has the DNA TGTGCCATCAGTGAGTCAGGGAACGGGGGCAATCAGCCCCAGCATTTT. Translation: CAISESGNGGNQPQHF.

The chain carries TRBV5-4 and TRBJ2-3, with TRBD2 matching over 10 bases. CDR1 SGHNT and CDR2 YYREEE come from the germline V gene (reference sequence). The CDR3 consists of 18 residues. Trimming at V came to 0 bases and at J to 5 bases, leaving 12 bases not matched to a gene. The CDR3 DNA sequence: TGTGCCAGCAGCTTGGGGGTAGCGGGGGGACGCCCCCAAGATACGCAGTATTTT. Translation gives CASSLGVAGGRPQDTQYF. Variable domain in full (rest from reference TRBV5-4 and TRBJ2-3): ETGVTQSPTHLIKTRGQQVTLRCSSQSGHNTVSWYQQALGQGPQFIFQYYREEENGRGNFPPRFSGLQFPNYSSELNVNALELDDSALYLCASSLGVAGGRPQDTQYFGPGTRLTVL.

The chain carries TRBV4-3 and TRBJ1-1; D is ambiguous. The length of the CDR3 is 14 residues. CDR1 and CDR2 (germline): LGHNA, YSLEER. V lost 6 bases to trimming and J lost 1 base, with 12 bases between them. The CDR3 spells CASSLSWGNTEAFF. In DNA form, the CDR3 reads TGCGCCAGCAGTCTCTCCTGGGGGAACACTGAAGCTTTCTTT.

The genes are TRBV7-9 and TRBJ2-7; D gene unclear. The CDR3 has 15 residues. Germline assignment: CDR1 SEHNR and CDR2 FQNEAQ (reference sequence). Trimming removed 4 bases at V and 3 bases at J, with 16 bases between. CDR3 in amino acids: CASSSQVSPVYEQYF. The CDR3 coding sequence is TGTGCCAGCAGCTCCCAAGTCTCCCCGGTCTACGAGCAGTACTTC.

The V and J genes are TRBV4-3 and TRBJ2-1, with 10 bases matching TRBD2. CDR3 length: 14 amino acids. CDR1 LGHNA and CDR2 YSLEER come from the germline V gene. J was trimmed by 8 bases and V by 6 bases; bases with no gene match: 7. CDR3 DNA: TGCGCCAGCAGTGACACTAGCGGGAAGGATGAGCAGTTCTTC. Residues: CASSDTSGKDEQFF.